This TCR beta chain was sequenced for a study of response to subunit inactivated influenza vaccine. Only a few counts were recorded for this clonotype. What it binds is not known. Study observations and caveats: Each seasonal influenza vaccination recruits few new T cells, the authors suggested.

This CDR3 spans 17 amino acids. V shed 3 bases, J shed 5 bases, and the junction held 12 bases outside the gene matches. Germline-derived CDR1 and CDR2 are SGHDT and YYEEEE. TCRdb re-analysed the RT-PCR reads in MiXCR, keeping a single row per CDR3 protein. The sample includes hundreds of thousands of distinct CDR3 sequences, 15% to 19% of them seen just once. The chain joins TRBV5-6 to TRBJ2-7; 12 bases are a match to TRBD2. Specimen: PBMCs from blood, collected about 11 days after vaccination. This TCR was recovered from a man in his forties or fifties who received an inactivated influenza vaccine. The CDR3: CASSYRTSGALLDEQYF. CDR3 bases: TGTGCCAGCAGCTACCGGACTAGCGGGGCTCTTTTGGACGAGCAGTACTTC.